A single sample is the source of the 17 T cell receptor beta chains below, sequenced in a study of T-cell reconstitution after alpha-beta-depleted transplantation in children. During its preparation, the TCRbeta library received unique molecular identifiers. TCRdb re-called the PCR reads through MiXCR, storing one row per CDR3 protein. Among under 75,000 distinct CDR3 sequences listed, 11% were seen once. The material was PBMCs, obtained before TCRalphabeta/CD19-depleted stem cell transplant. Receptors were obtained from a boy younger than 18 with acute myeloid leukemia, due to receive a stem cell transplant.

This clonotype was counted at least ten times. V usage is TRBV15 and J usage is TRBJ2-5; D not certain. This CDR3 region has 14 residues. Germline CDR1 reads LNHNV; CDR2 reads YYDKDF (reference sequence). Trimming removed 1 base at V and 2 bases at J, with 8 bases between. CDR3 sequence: CATSRGNNQETQYF. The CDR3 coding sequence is TGTGCCACCAGCAGAGGCAACAATCAAGAGACCCAGTACTTC.

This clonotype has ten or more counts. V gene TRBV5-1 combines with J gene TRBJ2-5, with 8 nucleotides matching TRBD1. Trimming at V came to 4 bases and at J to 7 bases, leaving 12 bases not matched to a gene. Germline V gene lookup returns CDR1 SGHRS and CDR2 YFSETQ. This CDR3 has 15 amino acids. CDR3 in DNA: TGCGCCAGCAGCCGTGAGGACAGGGTATTAGGGACCCAGTACTTC. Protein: CASSREDRVLGTQYF.

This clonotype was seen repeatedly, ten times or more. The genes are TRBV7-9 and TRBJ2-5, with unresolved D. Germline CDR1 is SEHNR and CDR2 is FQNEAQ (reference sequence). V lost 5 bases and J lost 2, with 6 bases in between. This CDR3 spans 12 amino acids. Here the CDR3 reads CASSGLQETQYF. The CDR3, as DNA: TGTGCCAGCAGCGGGTTGCAAGAGACCCAGTACTTC.

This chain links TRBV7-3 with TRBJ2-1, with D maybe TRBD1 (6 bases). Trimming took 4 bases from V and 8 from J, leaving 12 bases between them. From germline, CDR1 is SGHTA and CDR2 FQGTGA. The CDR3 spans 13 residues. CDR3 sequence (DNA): TGTGCCAGCAGCTCACAGGGTAGCGATGAGCAGTTCTTC. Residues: CASSSQGSDEQFF. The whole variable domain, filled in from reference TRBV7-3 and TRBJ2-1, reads GAGVSQTPSNKVTEKGKYVELRCDPISGHTALYWYRQSLGQGPEFLIYFQGTGAADDSGLPNDRFFAVRPEGSVSTLKIQRTERGDSAVYLCASSSQGSDEQFFGPGTRLTVL.

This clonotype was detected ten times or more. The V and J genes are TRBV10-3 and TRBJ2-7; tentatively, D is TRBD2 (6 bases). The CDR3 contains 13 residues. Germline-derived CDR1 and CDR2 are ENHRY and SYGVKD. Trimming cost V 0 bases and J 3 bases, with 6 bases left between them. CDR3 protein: CAISESTSYEQYV. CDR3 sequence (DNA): TGTGCCATCAGTGAGTCGACTAGCTACGAGCAGTACGTC.

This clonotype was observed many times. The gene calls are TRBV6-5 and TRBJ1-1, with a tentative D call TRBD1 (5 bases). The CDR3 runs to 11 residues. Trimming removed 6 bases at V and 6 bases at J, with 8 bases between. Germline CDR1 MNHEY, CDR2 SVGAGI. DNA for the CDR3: TGTGCCAGCAGCACGGGGGCTGAAGCTTTCTTT. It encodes CASSTGAEAFF.

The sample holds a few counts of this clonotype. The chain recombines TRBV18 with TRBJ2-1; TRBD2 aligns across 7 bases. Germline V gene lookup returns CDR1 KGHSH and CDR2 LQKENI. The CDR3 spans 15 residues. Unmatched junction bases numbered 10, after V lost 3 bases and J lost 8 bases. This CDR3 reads CASSPLSGGPDEQFF. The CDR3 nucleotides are TGTGCCAGCTCACCTTTATCGGGAGGTCCCGATGAGCAGTTCTTC.

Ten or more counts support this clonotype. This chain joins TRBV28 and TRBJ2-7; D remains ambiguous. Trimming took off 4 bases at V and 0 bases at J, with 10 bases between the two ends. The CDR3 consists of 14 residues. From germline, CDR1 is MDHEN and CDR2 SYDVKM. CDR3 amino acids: CASSSRILSYEQYF. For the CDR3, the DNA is TGTGCCAGCAGTTCCCGAATCCTCTCCTACGAGCAGTACTTC.

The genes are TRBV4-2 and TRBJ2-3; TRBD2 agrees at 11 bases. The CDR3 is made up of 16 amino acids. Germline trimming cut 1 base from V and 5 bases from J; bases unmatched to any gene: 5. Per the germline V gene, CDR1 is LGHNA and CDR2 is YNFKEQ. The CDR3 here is CASSQALAGGQDTQYF. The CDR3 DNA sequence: TGTGCCAGCAGCCAAGCGCTAGCGGGAGGTCAAGATACGCAGTATTTT.

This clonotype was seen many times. This CDR3 is CASSLGPGQGLRNQPQHF. CDR3 sequence (DNA): TGTGCCAGCAGCTTAGGCCCGGGACAGGGGCTTCGCAATCAGCCCCAGCATTTT. The chain combines TRBV7-3 with TRBJ1-5, with 10 nucleotides matching TRBD1. The CDR3 totals 18 residues. CDR1 is SGHTA, CDR2 FQGTGA, per germline. Trimming removed 2 bases from V and 2 bases from J; junction bases left unmatched: 9.

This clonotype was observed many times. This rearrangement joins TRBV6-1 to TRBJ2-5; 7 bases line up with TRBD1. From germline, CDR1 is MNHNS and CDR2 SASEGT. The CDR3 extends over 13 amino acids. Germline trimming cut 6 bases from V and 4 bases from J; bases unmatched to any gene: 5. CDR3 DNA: TGTGCCAGCAGGGCGACAGGGCTAGAGACCCAGTACTTC. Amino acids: CASRATGLETQYF.

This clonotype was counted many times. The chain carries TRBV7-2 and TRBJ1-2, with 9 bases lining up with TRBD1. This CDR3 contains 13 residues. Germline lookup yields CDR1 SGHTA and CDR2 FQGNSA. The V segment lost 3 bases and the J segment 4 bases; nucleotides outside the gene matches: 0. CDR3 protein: CASSLTGGYGYTF. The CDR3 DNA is TGTGCCAGCAGCTTGACAGGGGGCTATGGCTACACCTTC.

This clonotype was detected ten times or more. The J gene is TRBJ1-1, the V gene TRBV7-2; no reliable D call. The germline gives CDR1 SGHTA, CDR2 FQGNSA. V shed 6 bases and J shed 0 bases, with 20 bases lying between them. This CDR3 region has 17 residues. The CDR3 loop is CASRARAGRAVNTEAFF. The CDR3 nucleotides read TGTGCCAGCAGGGCGCGCGCGGGTCGGGCGGTGAACACTGAAGCTTTCTTT.

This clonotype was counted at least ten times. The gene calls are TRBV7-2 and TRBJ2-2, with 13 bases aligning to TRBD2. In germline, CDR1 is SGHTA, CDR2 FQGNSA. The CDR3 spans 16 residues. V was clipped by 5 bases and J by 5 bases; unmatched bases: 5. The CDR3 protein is CASSLPGLAGTGELFF. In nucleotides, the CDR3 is TGTGCCAGCAGCCTCCCGGGACTAGCGGGAACCGGGGAGCTGTTTTTT.

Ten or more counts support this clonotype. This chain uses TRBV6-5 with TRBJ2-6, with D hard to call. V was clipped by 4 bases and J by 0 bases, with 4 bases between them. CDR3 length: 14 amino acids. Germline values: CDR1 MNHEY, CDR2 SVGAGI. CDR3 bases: TGTGCCAGCAGTTCGAACTCTGGGGCCAACGTCCTGACTTTC. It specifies CASSSNSGANVLTF.

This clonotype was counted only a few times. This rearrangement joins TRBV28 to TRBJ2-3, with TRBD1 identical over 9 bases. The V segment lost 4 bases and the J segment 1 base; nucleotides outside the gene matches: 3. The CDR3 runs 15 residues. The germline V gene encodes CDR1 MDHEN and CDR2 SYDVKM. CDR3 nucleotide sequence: TGTGCCAGCAGTTGGGGACAGGGCGGCACAGATACGCAGTATTTT. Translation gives CASSWGQGGTDTQYF.

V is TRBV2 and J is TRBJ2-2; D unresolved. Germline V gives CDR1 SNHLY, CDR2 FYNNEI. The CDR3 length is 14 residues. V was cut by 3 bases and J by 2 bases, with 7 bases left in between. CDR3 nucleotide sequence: TGTGCCAGCAGTGACACAGAAAACACCGGGGAGCTGTTTTTT. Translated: CASSDTENTGELFF. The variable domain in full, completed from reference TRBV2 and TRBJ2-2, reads EPEVTQTPSHQVTQMGQEVILRCVPISNHLYFYWYRQILGQKVEFLVSFYNNEISEKSEIFDDQFSVERPDGSNFTLKIRSTKLEDSAMYFCASSDTENTGELFFGEGSRLTVL.